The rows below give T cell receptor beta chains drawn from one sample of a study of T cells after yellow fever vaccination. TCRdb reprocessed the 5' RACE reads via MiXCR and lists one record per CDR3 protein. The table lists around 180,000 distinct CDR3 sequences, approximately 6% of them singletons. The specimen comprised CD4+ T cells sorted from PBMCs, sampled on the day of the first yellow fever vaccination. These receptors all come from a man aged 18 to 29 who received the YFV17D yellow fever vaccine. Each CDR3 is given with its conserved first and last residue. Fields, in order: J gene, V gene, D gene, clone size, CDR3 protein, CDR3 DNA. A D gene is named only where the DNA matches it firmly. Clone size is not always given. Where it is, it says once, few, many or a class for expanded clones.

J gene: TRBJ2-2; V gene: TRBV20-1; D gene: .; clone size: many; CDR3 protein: CSARVGQGGTGELFF; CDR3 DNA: TGCAGTGCTAGAGTAGGCCAGGGTGGCACCGGGGAGCTGTTTTTT
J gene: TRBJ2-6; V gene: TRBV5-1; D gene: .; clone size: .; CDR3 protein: CASSLGSGANVLTF; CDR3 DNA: TGCGCCAGCAGCTTGGGCTCTGGGGCCAACGTCCTGACTTTC
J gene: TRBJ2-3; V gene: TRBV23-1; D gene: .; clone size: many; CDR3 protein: CASSGDADTQYF; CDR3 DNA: TGCGCCAGCAGCGGGGACGCAGATACGCAGTATTTT
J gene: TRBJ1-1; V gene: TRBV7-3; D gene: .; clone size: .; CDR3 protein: CASSLGDGTEAFF; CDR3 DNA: TGTGCCAGCAGCTTAGGGGACGGGACTGAAGCTTTCTTT
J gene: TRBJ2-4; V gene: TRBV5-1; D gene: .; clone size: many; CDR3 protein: CASSVYRDGKNIQYF; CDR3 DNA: TGCGCCAGCAGCGTATACAGGGATGGCAAAAACATTCAGTACTTC
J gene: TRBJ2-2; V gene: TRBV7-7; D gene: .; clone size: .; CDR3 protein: CASSRGSRDGTGELFF; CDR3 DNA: TGTGCCAGCAGCAGGGGGTCCAGGGATGGGACCGGGGAGCTGTTTTTT
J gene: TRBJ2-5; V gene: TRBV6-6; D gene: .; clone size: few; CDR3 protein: CATLGYGAQYF; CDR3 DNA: TGTGCCACCTTAGGGTACGGTGCCCAGTACTTC
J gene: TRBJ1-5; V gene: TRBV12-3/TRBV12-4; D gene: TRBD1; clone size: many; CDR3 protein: CASSGRQGWQPQHF; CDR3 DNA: TGTGCCAGCAGTGGGCGACAGGGTTGGCAGCCCCAGCATTTT
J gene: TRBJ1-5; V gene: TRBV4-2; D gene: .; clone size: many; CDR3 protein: CASSQEEGAQPQHF; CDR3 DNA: TGTGCCAGCAGCCAAGAGGAGGGAGCCCAGCCCCAGCATTTT
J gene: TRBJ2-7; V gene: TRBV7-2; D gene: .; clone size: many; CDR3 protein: CASSSRSLSYEQYF; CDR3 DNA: TGTGCCAGCAGCTCTCGCAGCCTCTCCTACGAGCAGTACTTC
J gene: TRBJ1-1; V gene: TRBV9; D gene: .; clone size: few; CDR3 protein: CASSVDGTGPEAFF; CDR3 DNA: TGTGCCAGCAGCGTCGACGGGACCGGCCCTGAAGCTTTCTTT
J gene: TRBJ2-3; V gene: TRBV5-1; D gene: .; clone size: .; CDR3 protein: CASSLRQPGGSTDTQYF; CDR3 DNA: TGCGCCAGCAGCCTCCGCCAACCGGGTGGGAGCACAGATACGCAGTATTTT
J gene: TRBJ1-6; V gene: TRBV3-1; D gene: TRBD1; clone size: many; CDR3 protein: CASSQLGTGGNSPLHF; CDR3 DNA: TGTGCCAGCAGCCAGCTTGGGACAGGGGGTAATTCACCCCTCCACTTT
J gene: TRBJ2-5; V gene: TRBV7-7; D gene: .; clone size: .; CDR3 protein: CASSLGGTQYF; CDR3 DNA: TGTGCTAGCAGCTTAGGGGGGACCCAGTACTTC
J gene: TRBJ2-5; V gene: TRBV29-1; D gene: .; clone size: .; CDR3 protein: CSVAYRDQETQYF; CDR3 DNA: TGCAGCGTCGCATACAGGGATCAAGAGACCCAGTACTTC
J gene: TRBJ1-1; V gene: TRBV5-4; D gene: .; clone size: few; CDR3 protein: CASSLWGPLNTEAFF; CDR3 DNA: TGTGCCAGCAGCTTGTGGGGTCCCCTGAACACTGAAGCTTTCTTT
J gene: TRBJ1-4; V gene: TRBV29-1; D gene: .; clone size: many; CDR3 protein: CSVAPPNEKLFF; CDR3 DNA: TGCAGCGTTGCACCGCCTAATGAAAAACTGTTTTTT
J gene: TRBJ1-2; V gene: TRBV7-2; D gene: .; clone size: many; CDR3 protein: CASSLRDLNYGYTF; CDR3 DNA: TGTGCCAGCAGCCTACGGGACCTTAACTATGGCTACACCTTC
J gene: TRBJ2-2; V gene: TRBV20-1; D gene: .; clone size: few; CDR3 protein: CSARDGSRDLYTGELFF; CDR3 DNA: TGCAGTGCTAGAGATGGGTCCCGGGACCTTTACACCGGGGAGCTGTTTTTT
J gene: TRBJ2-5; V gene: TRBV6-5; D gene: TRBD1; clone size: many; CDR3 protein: CASRYRGRGETQYF; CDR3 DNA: TGTGCCAGCAGGTACAGGGGACGAGGGGAGACCCAGTACTTC
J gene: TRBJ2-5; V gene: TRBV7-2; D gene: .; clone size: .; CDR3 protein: CASSPSLASNQETQYF; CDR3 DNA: TGTGCCAGCAGCCCAAGTCTAGCGAGCAATCAAGAGACCCAGTACTTC
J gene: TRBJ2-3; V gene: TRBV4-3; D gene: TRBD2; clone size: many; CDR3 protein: CASSSGGRPDTQYF; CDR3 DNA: TGCGCCAGCAGTAGCGGGGGGCGACCAGATACGCAGTATTTT
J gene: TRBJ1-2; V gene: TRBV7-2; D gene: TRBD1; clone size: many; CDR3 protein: CASSLGQGNYGYTF; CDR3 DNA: TGTGCCAGCAGCTTGGGACAGGGGAACTATGGCTACACCTTC
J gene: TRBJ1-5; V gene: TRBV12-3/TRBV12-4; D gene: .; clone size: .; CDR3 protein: CASSSLEDTGRPQHF; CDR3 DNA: TGTGCCAGCAGTAGTCTCGAGGACACGGGTAGGCCCCAGCATTTT
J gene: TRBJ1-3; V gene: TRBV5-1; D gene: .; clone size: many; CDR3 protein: CASSLEGLNSGNTIYF; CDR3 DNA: TGCGCCAGCAGCTTGGAGGGACTAAACTCTGGAAACACCATATATTTT